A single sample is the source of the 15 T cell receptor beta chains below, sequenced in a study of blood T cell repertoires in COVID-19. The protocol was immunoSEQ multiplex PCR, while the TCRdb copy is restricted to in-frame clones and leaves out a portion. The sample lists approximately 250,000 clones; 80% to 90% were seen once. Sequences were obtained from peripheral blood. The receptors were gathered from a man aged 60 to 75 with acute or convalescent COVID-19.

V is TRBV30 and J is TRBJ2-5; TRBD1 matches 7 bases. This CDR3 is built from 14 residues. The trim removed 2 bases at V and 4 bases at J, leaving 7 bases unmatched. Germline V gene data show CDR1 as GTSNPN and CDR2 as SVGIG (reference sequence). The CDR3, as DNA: TGTGCCTGGAGTTCCCTAGGGGGCCGAGAGACCCAGTACTTC. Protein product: CAWSSLGGRETQYF.

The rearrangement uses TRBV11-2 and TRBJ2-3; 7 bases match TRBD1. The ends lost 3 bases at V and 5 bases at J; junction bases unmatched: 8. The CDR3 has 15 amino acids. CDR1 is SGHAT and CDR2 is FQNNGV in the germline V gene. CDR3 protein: CASSFKQGPLDTQYF. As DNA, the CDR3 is TGTGCCAGCAGCTTCAAACAGGGGCCGTTAGATACGCAGTATTTT.

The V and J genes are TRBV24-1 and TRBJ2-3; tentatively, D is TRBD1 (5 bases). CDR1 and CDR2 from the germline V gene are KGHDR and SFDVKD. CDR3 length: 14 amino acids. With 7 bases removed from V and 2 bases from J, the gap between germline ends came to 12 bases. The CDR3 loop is CATSPSGLTDTQYF. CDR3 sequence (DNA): TGTGCCACCAGCCCATCAGGGCTCACAGATACGCAGTATTTT.

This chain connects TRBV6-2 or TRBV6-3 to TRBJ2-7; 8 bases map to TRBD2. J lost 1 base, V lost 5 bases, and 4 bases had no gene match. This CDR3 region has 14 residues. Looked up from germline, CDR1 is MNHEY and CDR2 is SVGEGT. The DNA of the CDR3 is TGTGCCAGCAGTCATATAGCGGGATCCTACGAGCAGTACTTC. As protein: CASSHIAGSYEQYF.

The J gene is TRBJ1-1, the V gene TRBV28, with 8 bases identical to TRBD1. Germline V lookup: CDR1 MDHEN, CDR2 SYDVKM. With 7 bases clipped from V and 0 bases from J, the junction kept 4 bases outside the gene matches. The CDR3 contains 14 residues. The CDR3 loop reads CASIQGAMNTEAFF. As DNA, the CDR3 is TGTGCCAGCATTCAGGGGGCCATGAACACTGAAGCTTTCTTT. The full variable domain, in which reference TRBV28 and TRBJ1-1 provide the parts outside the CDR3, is DVKVTQSSRYLVKRTGEKVFLECVQDMDHENMFWYRQDPGLGLRLIYFSYDVKMKEKGDIPEGYSVSREKKERFSLILESASTNQTSMYLCASIQGAMNTEAFFGQGTRLTVV.

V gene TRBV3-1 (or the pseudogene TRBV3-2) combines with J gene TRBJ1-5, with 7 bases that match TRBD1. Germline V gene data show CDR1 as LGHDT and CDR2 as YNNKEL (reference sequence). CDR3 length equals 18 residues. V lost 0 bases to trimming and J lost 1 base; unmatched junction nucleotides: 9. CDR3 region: CASSQDRDSRLSNQPQHF. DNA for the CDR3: TGTGCCAGCAGCCAAGATAGGGACAGCCGTTTAAGCAATCAGCCCCAGCATTTT.

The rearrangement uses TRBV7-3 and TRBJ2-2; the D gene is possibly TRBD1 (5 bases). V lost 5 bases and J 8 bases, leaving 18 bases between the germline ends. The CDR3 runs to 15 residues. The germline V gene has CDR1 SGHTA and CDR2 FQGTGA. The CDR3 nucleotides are TGTGCCAGCAGCCCAACCAGGGCAAGGTGGGGGGAGCTGTTTTTT. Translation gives CASSPTRARWGELFF.

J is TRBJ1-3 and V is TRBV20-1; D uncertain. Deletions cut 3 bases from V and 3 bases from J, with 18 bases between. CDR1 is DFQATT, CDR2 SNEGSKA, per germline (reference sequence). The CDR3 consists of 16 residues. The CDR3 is CSASKVVSALGNTIYF. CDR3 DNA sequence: TGCAGTGCTAGTAAGGTTGTCAGCGCGCTTGGAAACACCATATATTTT.

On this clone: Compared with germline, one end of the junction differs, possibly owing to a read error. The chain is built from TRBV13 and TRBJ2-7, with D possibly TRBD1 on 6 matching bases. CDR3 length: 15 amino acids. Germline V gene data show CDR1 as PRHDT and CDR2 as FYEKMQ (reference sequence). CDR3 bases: TGTGCCAGCAGCTTAGGAAACAGGGATTCCTTCGAGCAGTACTTC. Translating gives CASSLGNRDSFEQYF.

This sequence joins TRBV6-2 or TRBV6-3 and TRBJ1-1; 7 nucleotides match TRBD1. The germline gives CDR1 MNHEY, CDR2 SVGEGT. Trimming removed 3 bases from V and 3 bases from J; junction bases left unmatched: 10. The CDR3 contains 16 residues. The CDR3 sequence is CASSYPLNRGDTEAFF. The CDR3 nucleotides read TGTGCCAGCAGTTATCCTCTCAACAGGGGCGACACTGAAGCTTTCTTT.

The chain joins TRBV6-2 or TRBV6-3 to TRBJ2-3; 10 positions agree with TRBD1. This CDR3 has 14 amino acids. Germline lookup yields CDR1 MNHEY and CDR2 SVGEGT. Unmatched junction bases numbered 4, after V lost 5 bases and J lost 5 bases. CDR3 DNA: TGTGCCAGCAGTCAGGGGACAGGGGAAGATACGCAGTATTTT. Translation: CASSQGTGEDTQYF.

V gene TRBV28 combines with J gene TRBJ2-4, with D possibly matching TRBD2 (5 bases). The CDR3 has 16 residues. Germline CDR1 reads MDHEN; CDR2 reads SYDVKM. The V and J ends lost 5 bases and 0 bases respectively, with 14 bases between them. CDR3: CASSNSGSLAKNIQYF. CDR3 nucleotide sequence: TGTGCCAGCAGTAACAGCGGAAGTCTAGCCAAAAACATTCAGTACTTC.

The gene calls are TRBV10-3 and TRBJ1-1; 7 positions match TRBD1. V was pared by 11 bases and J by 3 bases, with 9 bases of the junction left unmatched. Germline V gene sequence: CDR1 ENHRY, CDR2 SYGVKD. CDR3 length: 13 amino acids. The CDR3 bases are TGTGCCGCCCGACAGGGTCTCGACACTGAAGCTTTCTTT. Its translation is CAARQGLDTEAFF.

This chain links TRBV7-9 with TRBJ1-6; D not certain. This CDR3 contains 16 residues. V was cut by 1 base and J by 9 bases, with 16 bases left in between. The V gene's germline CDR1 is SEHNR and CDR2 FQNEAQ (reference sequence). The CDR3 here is CASSLGGSDTVSPLHF. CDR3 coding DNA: TGTGCCAGCAGCTTAGGAGGGTCAGATACCGTTTCACCCCTCCACTTT.

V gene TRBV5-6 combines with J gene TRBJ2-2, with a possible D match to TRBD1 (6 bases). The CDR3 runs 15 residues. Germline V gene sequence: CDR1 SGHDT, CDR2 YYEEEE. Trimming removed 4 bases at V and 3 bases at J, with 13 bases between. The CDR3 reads CASSVYRVDTGELFF. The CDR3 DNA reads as TGTGCCAGCAGCGTGTACAGGGTTGACACCGGGGAGCTGTTTTTT.